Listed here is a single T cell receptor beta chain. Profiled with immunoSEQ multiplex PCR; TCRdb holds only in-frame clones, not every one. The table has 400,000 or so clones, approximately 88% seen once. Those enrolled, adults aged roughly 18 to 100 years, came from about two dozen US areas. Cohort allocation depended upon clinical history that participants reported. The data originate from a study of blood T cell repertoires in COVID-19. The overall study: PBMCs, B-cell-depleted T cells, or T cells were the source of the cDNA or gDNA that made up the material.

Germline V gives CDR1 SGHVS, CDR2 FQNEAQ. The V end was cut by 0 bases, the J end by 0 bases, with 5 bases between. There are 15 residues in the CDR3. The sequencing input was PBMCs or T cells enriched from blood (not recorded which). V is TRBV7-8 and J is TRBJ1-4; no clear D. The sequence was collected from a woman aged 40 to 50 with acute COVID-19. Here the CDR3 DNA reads TGTGCCAGCAGCTTAGCCGGGACAACTAATGAAAAACTGTTTTTT. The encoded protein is CASSLAGTTNEKLFF.